This T cell receptor (beta chain) was documented in a study of CD8+CD57+ T cells in acquired aplastic anemia. About the research overall: The mean DNA yield obtained from sorted CD4+ and CD8+ cells came to approximately 3 ug.

This CDR3 is built from 14 residues. Deletions cut 4 bases from V and 5 bases from J, with 11 bases between. Per the germline V gene, CDR1 is PRHDT and CDR2 is FYEKMQ (reference sequence). Overall study findings and caveats: Simpson's diversity of CD8+ cells was not significantly different in patients compared with controls. The study identified twenty-nine CD8+ CDR3 sequences shared by patients and controls.

Genomic DNA was employed as the template in profiling TCR beta VDJ and CDR3. TCRdb analysed the reads with MiXCR anew, one entry per CDR3 protein. This sample has 250,000 to 350,000 distinct CDR3 sequences; around three fifths occur once, and the top ten carry 8%. This clonotype has just a few counts. Its specificity is not known. The rearrangement joins TRBV13 to TRBJ2-2; no firm D call. This sequence was found in a human donor with severe aplastic anemia or a healthy control (not recorded which). The sequencing sample was made of sorted CD4+, CD8+, or CD8+CD57+ T cells (not recorded which) from PBMCs. CDR3 protein: CASSWRGRTGELFF. In DNA, the CDR3 is TGTGCCAGCAGCTGGCGTGGGCGGACCGGGGAGCTGTTTTTT.